The T cell receptor beta chain described here comes from a study of CD8+CD57+ T cells in acquired aplastic anemia. Study-level results: There were 25 to 35 CD8+ CDR3 sequences that occurred in both patients and controls. Statistical testing detected no significant gap in CD8+ Simpson's diversity between patients and controls.

The sequenced patients had an expansion of CD8+CD57+ cells seen by flow cytometry. Each patient gave a blood sample that was collected before any therapy had been received. The use of genomic DNA as template underpinned the TCR beta VDJ and CDR3 profiling. In TCRdb, the reads were re-called with MiXCR into one record per CDR3 protein. The data show 50,000 or so distinct CDR3 sequences, roughly three fifths seen once. V lost 1 base and J lost 2; bases outside the gene matches: 5. The V gene's germline CDR1 is SGHTA and CDR2 FQGTGA. There are 15 residues in the CDR3. Points on this clonotype: Antigen specificity is unknown.

The material sequenced was sorted CD4+, CD8+, or CD8+CD57+ T cells (not recorded which) from PBMCs. This sequence was found in a human donor with aplastic anemia. The gene calls are TRBV7-3 and TRBJ2-7, with 7 bases matching TRBD1. The CDR3 DNA follows: TGTGCCAGCAGCTTAAGGCCAGGGGGTACCTACGAGCAGTACTTC. This encodes CASSLRPGGTYEQYF. Looking up the rest from reference TRBV7-3 and TRBJ2-7 gives the full variable domain: GAGVSQTPSNKVTEKGKYVELRCDPISGHTALYWYRQSLGQGPEFLIYFQGTGAADDSGLPNDRFFAVRPEGSVSTLKIQRTERGDSAVYLCASSLRPGGTYEQYFGPGTRLTVT.